At least ten counts were recorded for the clone carrying this T cell receptor beta chain. Its antigen is undetermined. The data are from a study of CD8 T cells in ankylosing spondylitis. Trimming pared 5 bases from V and 6 bases from J, leaving 9 bases between. The CDR3 is 12 amino acids. The germline V gene encodes CDR1 SGHAT and CDR2 FQDESV (reference sequence). In TCRdb, the 5' RACE reads were re-called with MiXCR into one record per CDR3 protein. The repertoire consists of under 300,000 distinct CDR3 sequences, with more than 9% occurring once and the leading ten covering approximately 2.5%. General study results and limits: Typical of ankylosing spondylitis blood, it appeared, was a TCR beta motif of seven to nine highly homologous variants.

The rearrangement joins TRBV11-1 to TRBJ2-3; D call uncertain. The TCR comes from a male donor with ankylosing spondylitis or in good health (not recorded which). The sample was blood, either unsorted or a sorted T cell fraction (not recorded which). The CDR3 spells CASSPGKDTQYF. The CDR3 DNA follows: TGTGCCAGCAGCCCGGGCAAGGATACGCAGTATTTT.